These T cell receptor beta chains were read from a single sample in a study of blood T cell repertoires in COVID-19. Measured with immunoSEQ multiplex PCR; TCRdb has only the in-frame clones, and not every one. The sample consists of 150,000 to 200,000 clones, about 92% of them appearing once. Sequencing was performed on peripheral blood. The receptors were sampled from a woman in her fifties or sixties with COVID-19, enrolled during active disease. The CDR3 runs from the conserved cysteine through the conserved F or W. A D gene is named only where the DNA matches it firmly. The size field is filled for only some rows; it gives once, few, many or a size class.

CDR3aa,CDR3nt,j_gene,abundance,d_gene,v_gene
CASSPPGQGSTGELFF,TGTGCCAGCAGCCCACCGGGACAGGGATCCACCGGGGAGCTGTTTTTT,TRBJ2-2,NA,TRBD1,TRBV11-3
CASSFPPLAGDYNEQFF,TGTGCCAGCAGTTTTCCACCCCTAGCGGGGGATTACAATGAGCAGTTCTTC,TRBJ2-1,NA,TRBD2,TRBV6-2/TRBV6-3
CASSPQWSPYEQYF,TGTGCCAGCAGTCCCCAATGGAGCCCCTACGAGCAGTACTTC,TRBJ2-7,NA,NA,TRBV27
CASSFPSGSGQETQYF,TGTGCCAGCAGCTTCCCTTCCGGGTCCGGGCAAGAGACCCAGTACTTC,TRBJ2-5,NA,NA,TRBV7-9
CASRPPGTGYQLGGYTF,TGCGCCAGCAGGCCTCCCGGGACAGGCTACCAACTGGGTGGCTACACCTTC,TRBJ1-2,NA,TRBD1,TRBV23-1
CASSLVASGSYEQYF,TGTGCCAGCAGCTTGGTTGCTAGCGGGTCCTACGAGCAGTACTTC,TRBJ2-7,NA,TRBD2,TRBV5-6
CASSPRTGDYGYTF,TGTGCCAGTAGTCCCCGGACAGGGGACTATGGCTACACCTTC,TRBJ1-2,NA,TRBD1,TRBV19
CASSQGGDQPQHF,TGTGCCAGCAGCCAAGGGGGGGATCAGCCCCAGCATTTT,TRBJ1-5,NA,NA,TRBV3-1/TRBV3-2
CASSQGQGEGDTIYF,TGTGCCAGCAGCCAGGGACAGGGCGAGGGTGACACCATATATTTT,TRBJ1-3,NA,TRBD1,TRBV11-3
CASSKDYFHASTDTQYF,TGTGCCAGCAGTAAGGACTATTTCCACGCTAGCACAGATACGCAGTATTTT,TRBJ2-3,NA,NA,TRBV6-2/TRBV6-3
CASSYDRLNGYTF,TGTGCCAGCAGTTACGATCGACTTAATGGCTACACCTTC,TRBJ1-2,NA,NA,TRBV6-5
CASSQGGRAEAFF,TGTGCCAGCAGCCAAGGAGGCAGGGCTGAAGCTTTCTTT,TRBJ1-1,NA,NA,TRBV3-1/TRBV3-2
CASSGNQGNQPQHF,TGTGCCAGCAGCGGGAATCAGGGTAATCAGCCCCAGCATTTT,TRBJ1-5,NA,NA,TRBV9
CASGTVSNQPQHF,TGTGCCTCCGGGACAGTCAGCAATCAGCCCCAGCATTTT,TRBJ1-5,NA,TRBD1,TRBV12-3/TRBV12-4
CATSREGAVGAEQYF,TGTGCCACCAGCAGAGAGGGGGCGGTTGGCGCCGAGCAGTACTTC,TRBJ2-7,NA,NA,TRBV15
CASSLLRRTGGTLGYSPLHF,TGTGCCAGCAGCCTCCTCCGGAGGACAGGGGGCACGCTGGGGTATTCACCCCTCCACTTT,TRBJ1-6,NA,TRBD1,TRBV5-8
CASSLGQGDNGYTF,TGTGCCAGCAGCTTAGGACAGGGGGATAATGGCTACACCTTC,TRBJ1-2,NA,TRBD1,TRBV7-2
CASRRGVPGTGELFF,TGTGCCAGCAGACGGGGGGTGCCGGGCACCGGGGAGCTGTTTTTT,TRBJ2-2,NA,TRBD2,TRBV6-5
CASRQEPNSPLHF,TGCGCCAGCAGACAGGAACCGAATTCACCCCTCCACTTT,TRBJ1-6,NA,NA,TRBV5-1
CASSESTGPGYGYTF,TGTGCCAGCAGTGAATCGACAGGGCCGGGCTATGGCTACACCTTC,TRBJ1-2,NA,TRBD1,TRBV6-1
CASSYQKDRPPFF,TGTGCCAGCAGTTACCAAAAGGACAGACCCCCTTTTTTT,TRBJ2-3,NA,NA,TRBV6-5
CASTLGVGGNYGYTF,TGTGCCAGCACCCTGGGGGTAGGGGGCAACTATGGCTACACCTTC,TRBJ1-2,once,TRBD1,TRBV5-6
CASSAGTGNSPLHF,TGTGCCAGCAGCGCCGGGACAGGGAATTCACCCCTCCACTTT,TRBJ1-6,NA,TRBD1,TRBV2
CAWSRDFSYEQYF,TGTGCCTGGAGTCGGGACTTCTCCTACGAGCAGTACTTC,TRBJ2-7,once,NA,TRBV30
CASSLVPSGGANSYEQYF,TGTGCCAGCAGCTTAGTTCCCAGCGGGGGGGCCAACTCCTACGAGCAGTACTTC,TRBJ2-7,NA,TRBD2,TRBV7-2
CASSQDLIVNYGYTF,TGTGCCAGCAGCCAAGATCTTATCGTAAACTATGGCTACACCTTC,TRBJ1-2,NA,NA,TRBV14